These 12 T cell receptor beta chains originate from one sample sequenced in a study of response to subunit inactivated influenza vaccine. Each CDR3 protein is one row after TCRdb ran MiXCR on the RT-PCR reads. Of approximately 170,000 distinct CDR3 sequences in the sample, approximately 14% are singletons; the top ten hold roughly 26%. Sequencing used CD8+ T cells sorted from PBMCs, obtained 5 days after vaccination. The receptors come from a man between 45 and 60 years old who received an inactivated influenza vaccine.

This clonotype was detected a few times. The rearrangement uses TRBV12-3 or TRBV12-4 and TRBJ1-1; D gene ambiguous. The CDR3 loop spans 14 amino acids. Trimming stripped 1 base from V and 6 bases from J, with 12 bases between. The CDR3 is CASSLVSLNPEAFF. The DNA for the CDR3 is TGTGCCAGCAGTTTAGTCAGCCTAAACCCTGAAGCTTTCTTT.

This clonotype has more than one count but fewer than ten. This chain joins TRBV4-1 and TRBJ2-7, with a possible D match to TRBD1 (6 bases). The CDR3 length is 15 residues. Germline values: CDR1 MGHRA, CDR2 YSYEKL. With 1 base removed from V and 2 bases from J, the gap between germline ends came to 12 bases. CDR3 DNA: TGCGCCAGCAGCCAAGGCAACAGGGCTACCTACGAGCAGTACTTC. This gives the protein CASSQGNRATYEQYF.

This chain connects TRBV5-1 to TRBJ1-4; TRBD1 matches 7 bases. Germline trimming cut 7 bases from V and 8 bases from J; bases unmatched to any gene: 11. CDR3 length: 14 residues. Germline lookup yields CDR1 SGHRS and CDR2 YFSETQ. This CDR3 is CASRKTGRPEKLFF. The CDR3 DNA is TGCGCCAGCCGAAAGACAGGGCGTCCCGAAAAACTGTTTTTT.

There are a few counts of this clonotype. This rearrangement joins TRBV5-5 to TRBJ2-5; 8 positions match TRBD1. The ends lost 0 bases at V and 0 bases at J; junction bases unmatched: 1. This CDR3 is 15 amino acids long. The germline V gene has CDR1 SGHKS and CDR2 YYEKEE (reference sequence). The CDR3 loop reads CASSLEGQDQETQYF. The DNA of the CDR3 is TGTGCCAGCAGCTTGGAGGGACAGGACCAAGAGACCCAGTACTTC.

By frequency in the sample, this clonotype is medium-sized. This rearrangement joins TRBV2 to TRBJ2-1; the D gene is possibly TRBD1 (6 bases). The CDR3 loop spans 17 amino acids. The germline gives CDR1 SNHLY, CDR2 FYNNEI. V lost 7 bases and J 4 bases, leaving 23 bases between the germline ends. The CDR3 is CASTFVPGRGPYNEQFF. The CDR3 DNA follows: TGTGCCAGCACATTCGTCCCGGGCAGGGGCCCTTACAATGAGCAGTTCTTC.

A few counts support this clonotype. The chain couples TRBV10-3 to TRBJ2-7; possibly TRBD1 for D (6 bases). Trimming removed 4 bases from V and 3 bases from J, with 19 bases in between. Germline V gives CDR1 ENHRY, CDR2 SYGVKD. This CDR3 spans 16 amino acids. CDR3 coding DNA: TGTGCCATCAGTGCGGCAGGGGTGGAGTGGGTCTACGAGCAGTACTTC. It encodes CAISAAGVEWVYEQYF.

In this sample, this clonotype turned up a few times. This chain connects TRBV28 to TRBJ2-1; D might be TRBD2 (5 bases). Trimming cost V 2 bases and J 3 bases, with 14 bases left between them. Per germline, CDR1 MDHEN and CDR2 SYDVKM. The CDR3 covers 16 residues. In nucleotides, the CDR3 is TGTGCCAGCAGTTTAATGAGCGGAGAGAACTACAATGAGCAGTTCTTC. Residues: CASSLMSGENYNEQFF.

The V gene is TRBV6-1, the J gene TRBJ2-4; possibly TRBD2 for D (6 bases). CDR3 length: 15 residues. CDR1 MNHNS and CDR2 SASEGT come from the germline V gene. Trimming took 7 bases from V and 2 from J, leaving 15 bases between them. The CDR3, as DNA: TGTGCCAGCAACCCGCCGGAGGGGTCCAAAAACATTCAGTACTTC. This gives the protein CASNPPEGSKNIQYF.

The rearrangement joins TRBV29-1 to TRBJ2-3; D unclear. V gave up 1 base and J gave up 2 bases, with 7 bases separating them. Germline V gene lookup returns CDR1 SQVTM and CDR2 ANQGSEA. The CDR3 extends over 13 amino acids. In nucleotides, the CDR3 is TGCAGCGTTGAAGTGGATTCCACAGATACGCAGTATTTT. Its protein product is CSVEVDSTDTQYF.

This clonotype was observed many times. The CDR3 nucleotides are TGTGCCAGCACCCGGACTAGCTACAAGGGCGGGGAGCTGTTTTTT. It codes for CASTRTSYKGGELFF. The chain employs TRBV28 and TRBJ2-2, with TRBD2 matching 8 bases. The V segment lost 7 bases and the J segment 7 bases; nucleotides outside the gene matches: 11. Germline CDR1 MDHEN, CDR2 SYDVKM. The CDR3 covers 15 residues.

This chain uses TRBV20-1 with TRBJ1-5; no reliable D call. The CDR3 consists of 15 residues. Germline-derived CDR1 and CDR2 are DFQATT and SNEGSKA (reference sequence). V dropped 0 bases and J dropped 8 bases, with 17 bases sitting between them. The CDR3 loop is CSAREWPRFSEPQHF. CDR3 in DNA: TGCAGTGCTAGAGAGTGGCCGCGCTTTTCAGAGCCCCAGCATTTT.

This chain links TRBV7-9 with TRBJ2-7; 9 bases are a match to TRBD1. Trimming cost V 4 bases and J 4 bases; bases outside gene matches: 11. The CDR3 is made up of 16 amino acids. In germline, CDR1 is SEHNR, CDR2 FQNEAQ (reference sequence). CDR3 region: CASSSNTGTGIYEQYF. The CDR3 DNA sequence: TGTGCCAGCAGCTCCAATACCGGGACAGGGATTTACGAGCAGTACTTC.